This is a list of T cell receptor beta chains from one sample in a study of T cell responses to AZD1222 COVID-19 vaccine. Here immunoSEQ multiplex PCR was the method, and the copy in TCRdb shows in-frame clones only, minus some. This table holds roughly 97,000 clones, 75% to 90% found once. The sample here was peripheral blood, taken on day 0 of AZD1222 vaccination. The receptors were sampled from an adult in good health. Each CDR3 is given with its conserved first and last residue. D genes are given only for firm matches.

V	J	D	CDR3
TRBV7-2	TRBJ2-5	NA	CASSLRPQETQYF
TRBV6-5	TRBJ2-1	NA	CASSFRFGSNEQFF
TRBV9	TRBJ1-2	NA	CASSVVSNYGYTF
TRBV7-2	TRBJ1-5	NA	CASSFGGAPSNQPQHF
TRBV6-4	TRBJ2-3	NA	CASSDSSRGFDTQYF
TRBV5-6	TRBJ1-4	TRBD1	CASSGGGFSEKLFF
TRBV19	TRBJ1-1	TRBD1	CASSTPGQGLTEAFF
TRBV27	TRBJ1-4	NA	CASSLAGSNEKLFF
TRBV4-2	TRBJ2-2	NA	CASSSIGRGALTGELFF
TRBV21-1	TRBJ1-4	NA	CASSARTGSNNEKLFF
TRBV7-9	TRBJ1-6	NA	CASSLTGIWNSPLHF
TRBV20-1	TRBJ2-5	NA	CSASQETQYF
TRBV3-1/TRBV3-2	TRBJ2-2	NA	CASSQDGYTGELFF
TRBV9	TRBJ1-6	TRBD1	CASRPGQGENSPLHF
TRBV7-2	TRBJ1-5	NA	CASSPGAGGDQPQHF
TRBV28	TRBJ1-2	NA	CASSATGNYGYTF
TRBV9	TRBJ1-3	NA	CASSVDPLRGNTIYF
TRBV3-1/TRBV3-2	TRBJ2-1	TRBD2	CASSPLPAGGINEQFF
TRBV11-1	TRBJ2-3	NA	CASSSDPTDTQYF
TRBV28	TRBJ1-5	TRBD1	CASSLVTGGNQHF
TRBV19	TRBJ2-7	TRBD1	CASSRDRDYEQYF
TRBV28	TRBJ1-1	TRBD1	CASSFRQGRYTEAFF
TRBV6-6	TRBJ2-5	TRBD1	CASTNDPGGETQYF
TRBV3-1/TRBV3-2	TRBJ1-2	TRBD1	CASSQMTGSHYGYTF
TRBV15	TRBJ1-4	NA	CATSDLRGTNEKLFF
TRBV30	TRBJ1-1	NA	CAWSETGGLGTEAFF
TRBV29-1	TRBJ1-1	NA	CSVDGHGNTEAFF
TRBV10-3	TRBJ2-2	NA	CAISGTENTGELFF
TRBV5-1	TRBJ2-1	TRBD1	CASSLEGQDYNEQFF
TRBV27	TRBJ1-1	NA	CASSLVGSNTEAFF
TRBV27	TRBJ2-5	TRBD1	CASSFVDRGLKTQYF
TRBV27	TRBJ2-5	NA	CASSYQETQYF
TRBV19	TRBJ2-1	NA	CASSMRDGEQFF
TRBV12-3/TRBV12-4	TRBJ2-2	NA	CASTVNTGELFF
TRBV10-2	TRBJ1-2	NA	CASKRQDGYTF
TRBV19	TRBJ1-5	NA	CASSIAGFSNQPQHF
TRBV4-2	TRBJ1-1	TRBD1	CASSQERGPAEAFF